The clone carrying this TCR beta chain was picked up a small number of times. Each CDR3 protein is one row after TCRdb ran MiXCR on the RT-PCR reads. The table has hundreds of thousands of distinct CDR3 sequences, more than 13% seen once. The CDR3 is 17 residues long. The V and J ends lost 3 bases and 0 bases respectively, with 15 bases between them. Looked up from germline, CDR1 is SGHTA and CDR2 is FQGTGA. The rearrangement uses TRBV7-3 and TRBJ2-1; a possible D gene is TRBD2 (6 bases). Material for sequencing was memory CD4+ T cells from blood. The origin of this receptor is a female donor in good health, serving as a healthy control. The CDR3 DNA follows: TGTGCCAGCAGCTTTAGGGTCGGGAGTGGCTCCTACAATGAGCAGTTCTTC. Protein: CASSFRVGSGSYNEQFF.